The clone carrying this T cell receptor (beta chain) was counted a few times. The entry originates in a study of cytomegalovirus exposure and HLA in healthy donors. At the level of the study: An early release of data contained 75 million to 100 million unique TCRs, which came from HLA-typed donors.

Trimming took off 6 bases at V and 2 bases at J, with 12 bases between the two ends. Per germline, CDR1 MNHEY and CDR2 SMNVEV (reference sequence). This CDR3 comprises 14 residues. This PCR relied on a set of 60 Vbeta primers and 13 Jbeta primers. The table came from immunoSEQ multiplex PCR; TCRdb's copy has only in-frame clones and leaves some out. The sample contains around 140,000 clones, around 78% of which appear only once. This clonotype was sampled from a woman aged 40 to 50 in good health and CMV-seropositive. Sequenced input: PBMCs. V usage is TRBV27 and J usage is TRBJ2-3; D remains unclear. Here the CDR3 reads CASSPSYTTDTQYF. The CDR3 DNA sequence: TGTGCCAGCAGCCCTTCTTACACCACAGATACGCAGTATTTT.